A selection of T cell receptor beta chains follows, all from one sample in a study of blood T cell repertoires in COVID-19. Measured with immunoSEQ multiplex PCR; TCRdb has only the in-frame clones, and not every one. The data hold some 200,000 clones, with roughly four fifths observed a single time. The sequencing sample was made of peripheral blood. The receptor set was obtained from a woman aged 40 to 50 with COVID-19, enrolled during active disease. Each CDR3 is given with its conserved first and last residue. D genes are given only for firm matches. Some rows mark clone size as missing; the rest say once, few, many or name a class of expanded clone.

clone size	V gene	J gene	D gene	CDR3 protein	CDR3 DNA
-	TRBV27	TRBJ2-7	TRBD2	CASRVFSGSRYEQYF	TGTGCCAGCAGAGTTTTTAGCGGGAGTAGGTACGAGCAGTACTTC
-	TRBV7-2	TRBJ2-1	-	CASSPRGSSYNEQFF	TGTGCCAGCAGCCCCCGGGGGTCTTCCTACAATGAGCAGTTCTTC
-	TRBV3-1/TRBV3-2	TRBJ2-1	TRBD1	CASSHAGGAFGEQFF	TGTGCCAGCAGCCATGCAGGGGGCGCATTTGGTGAGCAGTTCTTC
-	TRBV27	TRBJ1-5	-	CASSLDSFSNQPQHF	TGTGCCAGCAGTTTAGACAGCTTTAGCAATCAGCCCCAGCATTTT
-	TRBV4-1	TRBJ2-1	TRBD1	CASSQATGVNYNEQFF	TGCGCCAGCAGCCAAGCTACAGGGGTTAACTACAATGAGCAGTTCTTC
-	TRBV11-3	TRBJ1-3	-	CASSLGSAGNTIYF	TGTGCCAGCAGCCTGGGGAGTGCTGGAAACACCATATATTTT
-	TRBV19	TRBJ2-2	-	CASSWAIGELFF	TGTGCCAGTAGTTGGGCGATCGGGGAGCTGTTTTTT
-	TRBV2	TRBJ2-1	-	CASSLNSYNEQFF	TGTGCCAGCAGTCTCAACAGCTACAATGAGCAGTTCTTC
many	TRBV19	TRBJ1-5	TRBD1	CASSWQGENQPQHF	TGTGCCAGTAGTTGGCAGGGGGAAAATCAGCCCCAGCATTTT
-	TRBV9	TRBJ2-2	TRBD1	CASSVAQDRVTGELFF	TGTGCCAGCAGCGTAGCTCAGGACAGGGTCACCGGGGAGCTGTTTTTT
once	TRBV30	TRBJ2-1	TRBD2	CAWSVLAGGGNEQFF	TGTGCCTGGAGTGTACTCGCGGGAGGGGGCAATGAGCAGTTCTTC
once	TRBV19	TRBJ2-1	TRBD2	CASSTRPGGSFEQFF	TGTGCCAGTAGTACCCGCCCGGGAGGATCTTTTGAGCAGTTCTTC
-	TRBV24-1	TRBJ2-1	-	CATSDQTSRTYNEQFF	TGTGCCACCAGTGACCAGACTTCTAGGACCTACAATGAGCAGTTCTTC
-	TRBV7-6	TRBJ2-1	-	CASSLNSNSYNEQFF	TGTGCCAGCAGCTTGAACTCAAACTCCTACAATGAGCAGTTCTTC
once	TRBV18	TRBJ1-4	TRBD1	CASSPTGFGEKLFF	TGTGCCAGCTCACCGACAGGGTTCGGTGAAAAACTGTTTTTT
-	TRBV30	TRBJ1-5	-	CAWSGGIDQPQHF	TGTGCCTGGAGTGGCGGGATTGATCAGCCCCAGCATTTT
few	TRBV19	TRBJ1-5	TRBD1	CASRRTGVDQPQHF	TGTGCCAGTAGGAGGACAGGGGTCGATCAGCCCCAGCATTTT
-	TRBV3-1/TRBV3-2	TRBJ1-1	TRBD1	CASSQGLTGTEAFF	TGTGCCAGCAGCCAGGGACTGACAGGGACTGAAGCTTTCTTT
-	TRBV7-3	TRBJ1-1	-	CASSLQPTPPNTEAFF	TGTGCCAGCAGCTTACAACCGACTCCCCCGAACACTGAAGCTTTCTTT
once	TRBV10-3	TRBJ2-3	-	CAISVLGGSRTDTQYF	TGTGCCATCAGTGTACTAGGAGGAAGTCGTACAGATACGCAGTATTTT
-	TRBV2	TRBJ2-3	TRBD2	CASSDRSGRTDTQYF	TGTGCCAGCAGTGATAGGAGCGGGAGAACAGATACGCAGTATTTT
-	TRBV7-8	TRBJ2-2	-	CASSFTGTNTGELFF	TGTGCCAGCAGCTTTACCGGGACGAACACCGGGGAGCTGTTTTTT
-	TRBV2	TRBJ1-1	-	CASSPIRVTEAFF	TGTGCCAGCAGTCCAATCAGGGTCACTGAAGCTTTCTTT
-	TRBV27	TRBJ1-5	TRBD1	CASSLGTGGENSNQPQHF	TGTGCCAGCAGTTTAGGGACAGGGGGCGAAAATAGCAATCAGCCCCAGCATTTT
-	TRBV9	TRBJ2-1	-	CASSVSGGDYNEQFF	TGTGCCAGCAGCGTATCCGGGGGAGACTACAATGAGCAGTTCTTC
-	TRBV15	TRBJ1-4	-	CATSRDGGGLAGLFF	TGTGCCACCAGCAGAGACGGCGGCGGGCTGGCGGGACTGTTTTTT
-	TRBV7-9	TRBJ2-5	-	CASSSQGRQETQYF	TGTGCCAGCAGCTCGCAGGGAAGGCAAGAGACCCAGTACTTC
-	TRBV9	TRBJ2-1	TRBD2	CASSRGGAGSYNEQFF	TGTGCCAGCAGTCGCGGGGGGGCAGGCTCCTACAATGAGCAGTTCTTC
once	TRBV11-2	TRBJ1-2	TRBD1	CASSFRTGDYGYTF	TGTGCCAGCAGCTTTAGGACAGGGGACTATGGCTACACCTTC
-	TRBV27	TRBJ2-2	-	CASSGQGQRHTGELFF	-
few	TRBV7-2	TRBJ2-3	-	CASSLKTDTQYF	TGTGCCAGCAGCCTAAAGACAGATACGCAGTATTTT
few	TRBV5-5	TRBJ1-4	-	CASSLNYNRGTTF	TGTGCCAGCAGCTTGAACTATAATAGGGGTACTACTTTT
-	TRBV3-1/TRBV3-2	TRBJ2-7	TRBD2	CASSQEPGLAGGRNSYEQYF	TGTGCCAGCAGCCAAGAACCGGGACTAGCGGGAGGGAGGAACTCCTACGAGCAGTACTTC
once	TRBV28	TRBJ2-2	-	CASSPKTGELFF	TGTGCCAGCAGTCCAAAAACCGGGGAGCTGTTTTTT
-	TRBV30	TRBJ2-5	-	CAWRKEGVETQYF	TGTGCCTGGAGGAAGGAGGGAGTAGAGACCCAGTACTTC
-	TRBV7-3	TRBJ2-3	-	CASSLTVGRSTDTQYF	TGTGCCAGCAGCTTAACGGTCGGGAGAAGCACAGATACGCAGTATTTT
many	TRBV13	TRBJ1-1	-	CASSKNRRNTEAFF	TGTGCCAGCAGCAAAAACAGGAGGAACACTGAAGCTTTCTTT